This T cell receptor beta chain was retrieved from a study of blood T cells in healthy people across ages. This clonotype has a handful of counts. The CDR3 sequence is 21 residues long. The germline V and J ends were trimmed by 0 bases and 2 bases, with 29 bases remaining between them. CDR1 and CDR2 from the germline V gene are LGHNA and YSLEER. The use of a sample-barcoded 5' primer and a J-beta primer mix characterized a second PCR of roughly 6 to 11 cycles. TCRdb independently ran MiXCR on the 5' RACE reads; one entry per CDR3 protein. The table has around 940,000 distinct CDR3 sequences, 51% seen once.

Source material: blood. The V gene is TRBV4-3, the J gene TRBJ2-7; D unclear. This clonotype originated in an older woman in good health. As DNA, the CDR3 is TGCGCCAGCAGCCAAGATACCCGGACGGAGCCTCCTCCGTTTTGGGCCTACGAGCAGTACTTC. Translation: CASSQDTRTEPPPFWAYEQYF.